This T cell receptor (beta chain) derives from a study of T cell changes during pregnancy in multiple sclerosis. Sequenced by immunoSEQ multiplex PCR; TCRdb stores in-frame clones only, minus some. The data contain under 50,000 clones, approximately 90% of them singletons. Looked up from germline, CDR1 is SEHNR and CDR2 is FQNEAQ (reference sequence). Unmatched junction bases numbered 4, after V lost 5 bases and J lost 7 bases. The CDR3 extends over 13 amino acids. Sample: CD8+ T cells from peripheral blood mononuclear cells, taken before pregnancy. This sequence joins TRBV7-9 and TRBJ1-2; the match to TRBD1 covers 10 bases. This TCR was recovered from a female donor with multiple sclerosis, enrolled in a pregnancy study. The chain's CDR3 is CASSPGTGVGYTF. The CDR3 DNA reads TGTGCCAGCAGCCCCGGGACAGGGGTTGGCTACACCTTC.